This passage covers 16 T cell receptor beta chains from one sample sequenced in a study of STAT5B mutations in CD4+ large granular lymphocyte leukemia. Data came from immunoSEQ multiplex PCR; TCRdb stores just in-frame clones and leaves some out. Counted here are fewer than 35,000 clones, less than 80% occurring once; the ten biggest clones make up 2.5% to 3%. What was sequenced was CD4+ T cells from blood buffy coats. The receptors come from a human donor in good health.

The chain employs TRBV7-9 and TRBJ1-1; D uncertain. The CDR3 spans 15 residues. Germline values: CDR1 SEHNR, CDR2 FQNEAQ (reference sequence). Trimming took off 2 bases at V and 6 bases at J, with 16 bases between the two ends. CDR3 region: CASSLNPIVGPEAFF. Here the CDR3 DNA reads TGTGCCAGCAGCTTAAACCCTATTGTGGGTCCTGAAGCTTTCTTT.

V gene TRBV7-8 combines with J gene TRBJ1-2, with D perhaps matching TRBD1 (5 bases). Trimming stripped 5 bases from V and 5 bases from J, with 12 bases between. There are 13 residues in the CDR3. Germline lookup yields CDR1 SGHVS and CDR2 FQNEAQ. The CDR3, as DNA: TGTGCCAGCAGCCCCGGGACTGTATATGGCTACACCTTC. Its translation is CASSPGTVYGYTF.

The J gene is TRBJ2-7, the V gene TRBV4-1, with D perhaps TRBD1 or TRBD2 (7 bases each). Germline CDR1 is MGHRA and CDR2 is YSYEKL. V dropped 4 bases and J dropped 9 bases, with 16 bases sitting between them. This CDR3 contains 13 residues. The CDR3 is CASSLAQGGVQYF. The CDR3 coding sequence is TGCGCCAGCAGCCTAGCGCAGGGGGGGGTGCAGTACTTC.

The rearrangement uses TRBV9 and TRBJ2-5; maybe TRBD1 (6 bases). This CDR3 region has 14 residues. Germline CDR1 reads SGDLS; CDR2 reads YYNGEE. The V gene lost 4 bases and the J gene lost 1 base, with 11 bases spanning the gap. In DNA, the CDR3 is TGTGCCAGCAGCCGGGGACACTTCCAAGAGACCCAGTACTTC. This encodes CASSRGHFQETQYF.

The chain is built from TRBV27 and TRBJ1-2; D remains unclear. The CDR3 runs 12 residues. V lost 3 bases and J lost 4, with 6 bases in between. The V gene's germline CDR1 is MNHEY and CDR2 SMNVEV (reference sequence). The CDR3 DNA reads TGTGCCAGCAGTTTTTGGGGCTATGGCTACACCTTC. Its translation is CASSFWGYGYTF.

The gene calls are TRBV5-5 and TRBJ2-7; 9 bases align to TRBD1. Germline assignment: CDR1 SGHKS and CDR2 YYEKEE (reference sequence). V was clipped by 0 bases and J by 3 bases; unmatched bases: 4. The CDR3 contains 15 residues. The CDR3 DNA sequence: TGTGCCAGCAGCTTGGCAGGGACAGGGAGCTACGAGCAGTACTTC. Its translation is CASSLAGTGSYEQYF.

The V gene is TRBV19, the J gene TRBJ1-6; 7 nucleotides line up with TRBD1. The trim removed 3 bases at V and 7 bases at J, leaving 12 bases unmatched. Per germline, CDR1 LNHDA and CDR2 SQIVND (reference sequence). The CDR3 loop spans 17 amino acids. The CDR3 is CASSIRTGPRLNSPLHF. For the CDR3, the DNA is TGTGCCAGTAGTATTAGGACAGGCCCGAGACTGAATTCACCCCTCCACTTT.

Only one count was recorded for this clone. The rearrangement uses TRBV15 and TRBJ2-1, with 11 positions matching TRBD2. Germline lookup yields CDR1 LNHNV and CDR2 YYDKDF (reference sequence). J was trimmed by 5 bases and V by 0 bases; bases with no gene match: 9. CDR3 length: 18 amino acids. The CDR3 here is CATSRDLGLAGGHNEQFF. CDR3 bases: TGTGCCACCAGCAGAGACCTAGGCTTAGCGGGGGGGCACAATGAGCAGTTCTTC.

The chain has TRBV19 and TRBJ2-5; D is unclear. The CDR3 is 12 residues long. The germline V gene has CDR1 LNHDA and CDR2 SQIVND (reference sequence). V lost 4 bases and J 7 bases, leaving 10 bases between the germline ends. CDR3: CASSTPAGTQYF. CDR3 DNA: TGTGCCAGTAGTACCCCGGCCGGGACCCAGTACTTC.

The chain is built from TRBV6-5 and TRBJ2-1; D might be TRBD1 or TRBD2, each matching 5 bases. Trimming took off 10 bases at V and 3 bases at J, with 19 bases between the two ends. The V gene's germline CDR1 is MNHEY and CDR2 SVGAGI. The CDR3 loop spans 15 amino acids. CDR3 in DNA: TGTGCCACGAAAGGAGGCAGGGAATTCTACAATGAGCAGTTCTTC. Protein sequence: CATKGGREFYNEQFF.

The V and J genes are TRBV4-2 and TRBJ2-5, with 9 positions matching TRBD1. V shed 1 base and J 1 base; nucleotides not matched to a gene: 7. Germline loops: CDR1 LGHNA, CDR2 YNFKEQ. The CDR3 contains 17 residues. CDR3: CASSQGRDRVPQETQYF. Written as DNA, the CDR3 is TGTGCCAGCAGCCAAGGCCGGGACAGGGTTCCCCAAGAGACCCAGTACTTC.

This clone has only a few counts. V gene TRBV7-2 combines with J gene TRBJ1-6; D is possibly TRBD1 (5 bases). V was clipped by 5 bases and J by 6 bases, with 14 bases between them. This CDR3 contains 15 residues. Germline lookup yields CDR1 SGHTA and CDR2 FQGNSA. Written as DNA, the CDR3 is TGTGCCAGCAGCACCATCGCCGGGACTAATTCACCCCTCCACTTT. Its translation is CASSTIAGTNSPLHF.

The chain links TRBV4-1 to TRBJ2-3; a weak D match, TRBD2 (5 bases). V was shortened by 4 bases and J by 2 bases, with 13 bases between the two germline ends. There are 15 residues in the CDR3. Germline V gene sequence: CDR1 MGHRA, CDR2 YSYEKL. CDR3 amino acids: CASSLHGLTTDTQYF. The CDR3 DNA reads TGCGCCAGCAGCCTCCATGGACTGACCACAGATACGCAGTATTTT.

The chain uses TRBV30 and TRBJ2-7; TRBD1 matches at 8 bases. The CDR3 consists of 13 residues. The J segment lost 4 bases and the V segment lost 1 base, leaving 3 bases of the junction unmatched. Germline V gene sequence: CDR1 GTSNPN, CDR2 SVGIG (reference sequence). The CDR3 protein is CAWSADRVYEQYF. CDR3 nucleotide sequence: TGTGCCTGGAGTGCGGACAGGGTTTACGAGCAGTACTTC.

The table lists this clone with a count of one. In nucleotides, the CDR3 is TGTGCCAGCAGTTCGGCCACAGGGGTAATCTCCTACGAGCAGTACTTC. This sequence encodes CASSSATGVISYEQYF. The chain carries TRBV2 and TRBJ2-7; 7 bases are shared with TRBD1. J gave up 0 bases and V 5 bases, and 10 bases lay outside the gene matches. Per germline, CDR1 SNHLY and CDR2 FYNNEI. The CDR3 totals 16 residues.

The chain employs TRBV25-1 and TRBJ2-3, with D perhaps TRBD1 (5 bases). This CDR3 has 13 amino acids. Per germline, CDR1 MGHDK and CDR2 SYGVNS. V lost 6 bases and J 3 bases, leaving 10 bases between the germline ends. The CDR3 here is CASRGRATDTQYF. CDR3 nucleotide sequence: TGTGCCAGCAGGGGCAGGGCTACAGATACGCAGTATTTT.